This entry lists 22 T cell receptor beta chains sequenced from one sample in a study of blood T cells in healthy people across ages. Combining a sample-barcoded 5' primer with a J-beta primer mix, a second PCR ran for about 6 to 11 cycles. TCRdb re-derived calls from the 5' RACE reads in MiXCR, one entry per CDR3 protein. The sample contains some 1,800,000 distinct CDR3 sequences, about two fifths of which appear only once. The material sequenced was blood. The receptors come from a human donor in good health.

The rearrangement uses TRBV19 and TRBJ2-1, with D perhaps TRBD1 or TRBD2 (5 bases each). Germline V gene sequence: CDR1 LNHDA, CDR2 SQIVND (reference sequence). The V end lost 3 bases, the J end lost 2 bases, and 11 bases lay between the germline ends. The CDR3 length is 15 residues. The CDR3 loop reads CASSMGDPAYNEQFF. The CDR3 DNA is TGTGCCAGTAGTATGGGGGACCCAGCCTACAATGAGCAGTTCTTC.

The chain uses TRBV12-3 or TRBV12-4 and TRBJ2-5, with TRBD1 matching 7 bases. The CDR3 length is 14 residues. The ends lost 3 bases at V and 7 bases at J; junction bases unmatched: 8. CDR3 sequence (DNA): TGTGCCAGCAGTTTCCGACAGGGTATAGGGACCCAGTACTTC. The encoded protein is CASSFRQGIGTQYF.

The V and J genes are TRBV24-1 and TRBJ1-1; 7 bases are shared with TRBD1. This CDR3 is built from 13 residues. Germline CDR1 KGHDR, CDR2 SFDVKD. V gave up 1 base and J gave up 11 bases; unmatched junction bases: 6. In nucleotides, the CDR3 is TGTGCCACCAGTGATTTCTCGACAGGGCTGGCTTTCTTT. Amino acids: CATSDFSTGLAFF.

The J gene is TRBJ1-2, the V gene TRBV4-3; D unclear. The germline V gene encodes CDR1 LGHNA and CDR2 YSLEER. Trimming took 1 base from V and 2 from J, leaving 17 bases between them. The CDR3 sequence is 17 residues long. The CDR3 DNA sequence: TGCGCCAGCAGCCAAGGGGTATCAGAGTTTTTAAACTATGGCTACACCTTC. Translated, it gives CASSQGVSEFLNYGYTF.

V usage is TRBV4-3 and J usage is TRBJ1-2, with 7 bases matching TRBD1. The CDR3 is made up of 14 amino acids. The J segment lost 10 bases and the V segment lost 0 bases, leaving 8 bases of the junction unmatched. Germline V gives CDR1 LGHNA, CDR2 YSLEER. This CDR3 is CASSQEARDSFYTF. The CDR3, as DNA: TGCGCCAGCAGCCAAGAAGCTCGGGACAGTTTCTACACCTTC.

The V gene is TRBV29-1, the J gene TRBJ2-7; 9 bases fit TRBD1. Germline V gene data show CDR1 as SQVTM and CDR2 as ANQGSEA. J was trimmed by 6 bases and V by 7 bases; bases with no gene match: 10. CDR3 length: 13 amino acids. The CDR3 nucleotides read TGCAGCGCTTCCCGAGGACAGGGGATCGAGCAGTACTTC. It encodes CSASRGQGIEQYF.

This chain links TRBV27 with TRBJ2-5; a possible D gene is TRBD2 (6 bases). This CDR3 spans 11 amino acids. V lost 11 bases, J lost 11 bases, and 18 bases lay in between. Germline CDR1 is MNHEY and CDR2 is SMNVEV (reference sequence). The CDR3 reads CAPWTGREQYF. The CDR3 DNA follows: TGTGCCCCCTGGACCGGGAGAGAGCAGTACTTC.

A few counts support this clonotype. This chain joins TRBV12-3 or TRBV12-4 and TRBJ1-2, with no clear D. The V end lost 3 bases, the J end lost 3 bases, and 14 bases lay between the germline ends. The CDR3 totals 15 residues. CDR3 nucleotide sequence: TGTGCCAGCAGTTTTGTGGGGAATCCTGACTATGGCTACACCTTC. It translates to CASSFVGNPDYGYTF.

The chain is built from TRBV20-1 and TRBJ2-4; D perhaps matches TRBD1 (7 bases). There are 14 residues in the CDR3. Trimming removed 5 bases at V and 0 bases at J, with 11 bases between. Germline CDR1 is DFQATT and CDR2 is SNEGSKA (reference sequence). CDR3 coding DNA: TGCAGTGCTCAGGGGGGAATAGCCAAAAACATTCAGTACTTC. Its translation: CSAQGGIAKNIQYF.

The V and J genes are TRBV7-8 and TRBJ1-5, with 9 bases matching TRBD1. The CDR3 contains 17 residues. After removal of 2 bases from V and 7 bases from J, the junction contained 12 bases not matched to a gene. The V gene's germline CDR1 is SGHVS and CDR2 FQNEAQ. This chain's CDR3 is CASSLTLGQGPGQPQHF. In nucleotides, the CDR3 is TGTGCCAGCAGCTTAACCCTAGGACAGGGGCCGGGGCAGCCCCAGCATTTT. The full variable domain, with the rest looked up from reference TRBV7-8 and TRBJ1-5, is GAGVSQSPRYKVAKRGQDVALRCDPISGHVSLFWYQQALGQGPEFLTYFQNEAQLDKSGLPSDRFFAERPEGSVSTLKIQRTQQEDSAVYLCASSLTLGQGPGQPQHFGDGTRLSIL.

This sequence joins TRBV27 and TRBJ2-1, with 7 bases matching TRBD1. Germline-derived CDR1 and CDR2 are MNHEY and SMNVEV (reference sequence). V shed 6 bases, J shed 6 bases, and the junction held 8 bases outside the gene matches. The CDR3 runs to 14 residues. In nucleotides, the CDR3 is TGTGCCAGCAGGAACCCCGGGACAGCCAATGAGCAGTTCTTC. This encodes CASRNPGTANEQFF.

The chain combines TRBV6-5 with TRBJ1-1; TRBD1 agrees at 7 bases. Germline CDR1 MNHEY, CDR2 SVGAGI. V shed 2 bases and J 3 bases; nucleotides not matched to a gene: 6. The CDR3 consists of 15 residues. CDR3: CASSYESQGDTEAFF. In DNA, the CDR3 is TGTGCCAGCAGTTACGAGAGTCAGGGGGACACTGAAGCTTTCTTT.

The DNA of the CDR3 is TGTGCCAGCAGCTTGGTGTCGGGGAACACAGATACGCAGTATTTT. Translating gives CASSLVSGNTDTQYF. V is TRBV5-4 and J is TRBJ2-3; D may be TRBD2 (5 bases). Germline CDR1 and CDR2: SGHNT and YYREEE (reference sequence). CDR3 length equals 15 residues. The ends were cut back, 0 bases at V and 2 bases at J, with 10 bases in the middle.

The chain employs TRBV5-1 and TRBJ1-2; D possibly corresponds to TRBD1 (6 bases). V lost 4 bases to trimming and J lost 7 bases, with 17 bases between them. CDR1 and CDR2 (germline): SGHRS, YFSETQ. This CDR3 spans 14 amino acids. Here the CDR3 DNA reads TGCGCCAGCAGCGTACAAACAGGGAGCGGTGGCTACACCTTC. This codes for CASSVQTGSGGYTF.

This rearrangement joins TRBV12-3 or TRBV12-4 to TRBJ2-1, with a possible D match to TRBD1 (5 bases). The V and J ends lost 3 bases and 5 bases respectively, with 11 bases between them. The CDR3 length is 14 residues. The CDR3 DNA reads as TGTGCCAGCAGTTTTGGGGCTCTGGACAATGAGCAGTTCTTC. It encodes CASSFGALDNEQFF.

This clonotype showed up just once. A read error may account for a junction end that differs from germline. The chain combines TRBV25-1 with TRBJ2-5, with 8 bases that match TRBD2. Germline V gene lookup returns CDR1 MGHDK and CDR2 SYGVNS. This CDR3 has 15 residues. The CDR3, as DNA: TGTGCCAGCAGTGACTACGGGGGGGACCAAGAGACCCGGTACTTC. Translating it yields CASSDYGGDQETRYF.

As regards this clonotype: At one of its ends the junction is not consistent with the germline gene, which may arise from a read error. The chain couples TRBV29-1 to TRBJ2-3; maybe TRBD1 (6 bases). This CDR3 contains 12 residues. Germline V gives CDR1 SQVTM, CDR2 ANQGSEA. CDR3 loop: CSDRTATDAQYF. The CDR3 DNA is TGCAGCGATAGGACAGCAACAGATGCGCAGTATTTT.

The CDR3 reads CASSQDRGRLGPLHF. CDR3 DNA: TGCGCCAGCAGCCAAGATAGGGGCAGACTGGGACCCCTCCACTTT. The J gene is TRBJ1-6, the V gene TRBV4-3, with D possibly TRBD1 on 5 matching bases. With 0 bases removed from V and 12 bases from J, the gap between germline ends came to 15 bases. CDR3 length equals 15 residues. Germline lookup yields CDR1 LGHNA and CDR2 YSLEER.

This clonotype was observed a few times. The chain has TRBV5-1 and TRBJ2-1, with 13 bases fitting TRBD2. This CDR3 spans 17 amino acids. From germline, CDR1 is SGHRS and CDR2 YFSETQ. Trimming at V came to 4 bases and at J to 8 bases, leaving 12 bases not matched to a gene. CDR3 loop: CASSLRTSGGSGYEQFF. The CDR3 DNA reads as TGCGCCAGCAGCCTCCGGACTAGCGGGGGCAGCGGCTATGAGCAGTTCTTC.

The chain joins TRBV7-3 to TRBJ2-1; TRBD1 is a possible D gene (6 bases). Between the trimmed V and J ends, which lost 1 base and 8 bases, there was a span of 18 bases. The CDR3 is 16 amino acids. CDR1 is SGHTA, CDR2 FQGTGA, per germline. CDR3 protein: CASSLNQRGRGDEQFF. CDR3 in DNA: TGTGCCAGCAGCTTAAATCAGAGGGGGAGAGGGGATGAGCAGTTCTTC.

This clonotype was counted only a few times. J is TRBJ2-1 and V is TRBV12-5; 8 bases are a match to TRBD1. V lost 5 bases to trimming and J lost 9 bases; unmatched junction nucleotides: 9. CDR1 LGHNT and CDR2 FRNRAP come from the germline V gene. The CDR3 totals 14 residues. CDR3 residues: CASGNSGQGGEQFF. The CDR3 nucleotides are TGTGCTAGTGGTAACTCCGGACAGGGAGGTGAGCAGTTCTTC. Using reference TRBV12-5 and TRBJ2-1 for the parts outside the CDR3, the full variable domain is DARVTQTPRHKVTEMGQEVTMRCQPILGHNTVFWYRQTMMQGLELLAYFRNRAPLDDSGMPKDRFSAEMPDATLATLKIQPSEPRDSAVYFCASGNSGQGGEQFFGPGTRLTVL.

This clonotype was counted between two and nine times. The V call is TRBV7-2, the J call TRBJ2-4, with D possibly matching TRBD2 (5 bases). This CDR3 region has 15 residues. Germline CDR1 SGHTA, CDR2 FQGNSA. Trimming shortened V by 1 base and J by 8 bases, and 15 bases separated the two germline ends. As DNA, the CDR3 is TGTGCCAGCAGCTTAGGGGGAGCGAGTCGGTACATTCAGTACTTC. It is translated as CASSLGGASRYIQYF.